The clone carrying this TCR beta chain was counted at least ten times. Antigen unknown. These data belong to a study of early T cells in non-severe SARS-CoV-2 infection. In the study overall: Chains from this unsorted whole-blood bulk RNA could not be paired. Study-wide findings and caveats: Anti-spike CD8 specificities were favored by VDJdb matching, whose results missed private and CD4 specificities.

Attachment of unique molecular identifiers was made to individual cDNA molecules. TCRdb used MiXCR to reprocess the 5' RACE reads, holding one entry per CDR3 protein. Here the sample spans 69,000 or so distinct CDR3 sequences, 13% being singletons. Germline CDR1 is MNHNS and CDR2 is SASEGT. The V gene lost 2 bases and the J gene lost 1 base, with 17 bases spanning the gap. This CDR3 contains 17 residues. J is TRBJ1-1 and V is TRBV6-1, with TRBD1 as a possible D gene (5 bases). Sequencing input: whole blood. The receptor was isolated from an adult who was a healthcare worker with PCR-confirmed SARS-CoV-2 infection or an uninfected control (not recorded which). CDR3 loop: CASSEFEVGAWNTEAFF. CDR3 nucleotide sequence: TGTGCCAGCAGTGAATTCGAGGTAGGGGCCTGGAACACTGAAGCTTTCTTT.